This TCR beta chain was identified during a study of CD8 T cells in ankylosing spondylitis. Study-wide points: Clones tied to disease were said to be significantly enriched in matched ankylosing spondylitis synovial fluid.

Ten or more counts support this clonotype. The antigen is not known. Quantitative 5'-RACE with molecular barcodes generated TCR beta libraries. TCRdb used MiXCR to reprocess the 5' RACE reads, holding one entry per CDR3 protein. This table holds just over 300,000 distinct CDR3 sequences, around 21% found once. Sequencing was performed on blood, either unsorted or a sorted T cell fraction (not recorded which). The receptor's source is a female donor with ankylosing spondylitis or in good health (not recorded which).

The CDR3 protein is CAISATGAGANVLTF. The CDR3 bases are TGTGCCATCAGTGCTACAGGGGCTGGGGCCAACGTCCTGACTTTC. V is TRBV10-3 and J is TRBJ2-6, with 7 bases identical to TRBD1. V lost 4 bases and J lost 2; bases outside the gene matches: 2. In germline, CDR1 is ENHRY, CDR2 SYGVKD. The CDR3 runs to 15 residues.